What follows are 13 T cell receptor beta chains derived from one specimen sequenced in a study of blood T cells in healthy people across ages. Primers used in a second PCR of roughly 6 to 11 cycles were a sample-barcoded 5' primer and a J-beta primer mix. TCRdb reprocessed the 5' RACE reads via MiXCR and lists one record per CDR3 protein. The sample records over 600,000 distinct CDR3 sequences, under 25% being singletons. Sequences were obtained from blood. Every receptor here comes from a man between 65 and 85 years old in good health.

J is TRBJ2-5 and V is TRBV20-1; tentative D call: TRBD2 (6 bases). This CDR3 is 13 amino acids long. V lost 5 bases and J lost 5, with 15 bases in between. Germline CDR1 and CDR2: DFQATT and SNEGSKA (reference sequence). In DNA form, the CDR3 reads TGCAGTGCTTTTTGGACGGCGGGGGAGACCCAGTACTTC. Amino acid sequence: CSAFWTAGETQYF.

Many counts were recorded for this clonotype. The V gene is TRBV29-1, the J gene TRBJ2-5, with D perhaps TRBD1 (5 bases). CDR3 length equals 13 residues. CDR1 is SQVTM, CDR2 ANQGSEA, per germline. Trimming removed 6 bases from V and 1 base from J, with 12 bases in between. CDR3 protein: CSVARQIQETQYF. Here the CDR3 DNA reads TGCAGCGTGGCAAGACAGATCCAAGAGACCCAGTACTTC. The whole variable domain, filled in from reference TRBV29-1 and TRBJ2-5, reads SAVISQKPSRDICQRGTSLTIQCQVDSQVTMMFWYRQQPGQSLTLIATANQGSEATYESGFVIDKFPISRPNLTFSTLTVSNMSPEDSSIYLCSVARQIQETQYFGPGTRLLVL.

This clonotype has at least ten counts. This chain connects TRBV28 to TRBJ2-5; D remains ambiguous. The CDR3 runs 15 residues. V lost 5 bases and J lost 1, with 14 bases in between. Germline CDR1 is MDHEN and CDR2 is SYDVKM. DNA for the CDR3: TGTGCCAGCAGTCCCTACTCCGGACCCCAAGAGACCCAGTACTTC. Protein sequence: CASSPYSGPQETQYF.

The chain uses TRBV29-1 and TRBJ2-7, with a possible D match to TRBD1 (5 bases). Trimming removed 5 bases from V and 0 bases from J, with 14 bases in between. Germline V gives CDR1 SQVTM, CDR2 ANQGSEA. This CDR3 comprises 14 residues. The CDR3 loop is CSVMTVRNSYEQYF. Here the CDR3 DNA reads TGCAGCGTTATGACAGTAAGAAACTCCTACGAGCAGTACTTC.

This clonotype was found a few times. CDR3 sequence: CASSSPSDDGETQYF. For the CDR3, the DNA is TGTGCCAGCAGTTCCCCGAGCGACGACGGAGAGACCCAGTACTTC. The rearrangement joins TRBV12-3 or TRBV12-4 to TRBJ2-5; D is unclear. Trimming removed 4 bases from V and 4 bases from J, with 16 bases in between. The CDR3 extends over 15 amino acids.

The chain employs TRBV24-1 and TRBJ2-1; either TRBD1 or TRBD2 may fit D (5 bases each). The CDR3 totals 17 residues. CDR1 is KGHDR and CDR2 is SFDVKD in the germline V gene. V shed 1 base and J shed 3 bases, with 15 bases lying between them. The DNA of the CDR3 is TGTGCCACCAGTGATTTTGGGACCCCTTCCCACTACAATGAGCAGTTCTTC. Amino acids: CATSDFGTPSHYNEQFF.

At least ten counts were recorded for this clonotype. The CDR3 coding sequence is TGTGCCAGCAGCGTAGGGGGCGGAGGGGATACGCAGTATTTT. Amino acids: CASSVGGGGDTQYF. The V gene is TRBV9, the J gene TRBJ2-3; D is perhaps TRBD2 (6 bases). V was clipped by 0 bases and J by 6 bases, with 11 bases between them. The germline V gene has CDR1 SGDLS and CDR2 YYNGEE. This CDR3 spans 14 amino acids.

This clonotype has a handful of counts. The CDR3 loop reads CASSTEGSTYNEQFF. CDR3 nucleotide sequence: TGCGCCAGCTCAACGGAGGGAAGCACCTACAATGAGCAGTTCTTC. V gene TRBV5-1 combines with J gene TRBJ2-1; D may be TRBD2 (6 bases). V lost 7 bases, J lost 2 bases, and 16 bases lay in between. Germline CDR1 is SGHRS and CDR2 is YFSETQ. The CDR3 contains 15 residues.

The gene calls are TRBV6-6 and TRBJ2-7; the match to TRBD1 covers 8 bases. The germline V gene has CDR1 MNHNY and CDR2 SVGAGI (reference sequence). V gave up 5 bases and J gave up 0 bases; unmatched junction bases: 3. The CDR3 extends over 14 amino acids. This chain's CDR3 is CASSAGGSSYEQYF. CDR3 coding DNA: TGTGCCAGCAGTGCAGGGGGCTCCTCCTACGAGCAGTACTTC.

The sample holds a few counts of this clonotype. The V and J genes are TRBV27 and TRBJ2-4; 7 bases are a match to TRBD2. Trimming took 5 bases from V and 9 from J; bases not matched to a gene: 10. The CDR3 is 14 amino acids. Germline assignment: CDR1 MNHEY and CDR2 SMNVEV (reference sequence). In nucleotides, the CDR3 is TGTGCCAGCAGTCGGGGGGTCCCCCCCGGCATTCAGTACTTC. Protein: CASSRGVPPGIQYF.

As for this clonotype: The junction departs from germline at one end; a sequencing error may be responsible. This chain links TRBV6-2 or TRBV6-3 with TRBJ2-5, with 11 bases aligning to TRBD1. The J call may be faulty, since TRBJ2-1 better matches the DNA end. Per germline, CDR1 MNHEY and CDR2 SVGEGT. The CDR3 loop spans 15 amino acids. In DNA, the CDR3 is TGTGCCAGCAGTTTCCCGGGACAGGGGGTGAATGTGCAGTTCTTC. Amino acids: CASSFPGQGVNVQFF.

This clonotype was seen once. Since a much larger clone is just one base distant, this may be a read error. The chain carries TRBV14 and TRBJ1-4, with TRBD1 matching 9 bases. This CDR3 has 15 residues. CDR1 is SGHDN and CDR2 is FVKESK in the germline V gene. CDR3 coding DNA: TGTACCAGCAGCCCGTCCGGGACAGGGAATGAAAAACTGTTTTTT. Its protein product is CTSSPSGTGNEKLFF.

The chain is built from TRBV3-1 and TRBJ2-5; D is undetermined. The J call is uncertain, as TRBJ2-1 better fits the DNA end. The germline gives CDR1 LGHDT, CDR2 YNNKEL (reference sequence). The CDR3 length is 12 residues. This CDR3 reads CASRSAANEQFF. CDR3 coding DNA: TGTGCCAGCAGGTCAGCAGCCAATGAGCAGTTCTTC.